This TCR beta chain was captured in a study of cytomegalovirus exposure and HLA in healthy donors. The table lists this clone with a few counts. Here immunoSEQ multiplex PCR was the method, and the copy in TCRdb shows in-frame clones only, minus some. Counted here are about 120,000 clones, around nine tenths occurring once; the ten biggest clones make up about 1.9%. The study drew the donors from its approximately 110-subject validation cohort, separate from the roughly 710-subject first cohort. Sequencing was done on a sample of PBMCs. The sequence was obtained from a young woman in good health and CMV-seronegative.

CDR3: CASSSKLARRHNEQFF. As DNA, the CDR3 is TGTGCCAGCAGCTCGAAACTAGCGCGAAGACACAATGAGCAGTTCTTC. This chain connects TRBV7-9 to TRBJ2-1; 7 bases map to TRBD2. The germline V gene has CDR1 SEHNR and CDR2 FQNEAQ (reference sequence). V trimming: 4 bases; J trimming: 5 bases; junction bases outside the gene matches: 11. This CDR3 region has 16 residues.